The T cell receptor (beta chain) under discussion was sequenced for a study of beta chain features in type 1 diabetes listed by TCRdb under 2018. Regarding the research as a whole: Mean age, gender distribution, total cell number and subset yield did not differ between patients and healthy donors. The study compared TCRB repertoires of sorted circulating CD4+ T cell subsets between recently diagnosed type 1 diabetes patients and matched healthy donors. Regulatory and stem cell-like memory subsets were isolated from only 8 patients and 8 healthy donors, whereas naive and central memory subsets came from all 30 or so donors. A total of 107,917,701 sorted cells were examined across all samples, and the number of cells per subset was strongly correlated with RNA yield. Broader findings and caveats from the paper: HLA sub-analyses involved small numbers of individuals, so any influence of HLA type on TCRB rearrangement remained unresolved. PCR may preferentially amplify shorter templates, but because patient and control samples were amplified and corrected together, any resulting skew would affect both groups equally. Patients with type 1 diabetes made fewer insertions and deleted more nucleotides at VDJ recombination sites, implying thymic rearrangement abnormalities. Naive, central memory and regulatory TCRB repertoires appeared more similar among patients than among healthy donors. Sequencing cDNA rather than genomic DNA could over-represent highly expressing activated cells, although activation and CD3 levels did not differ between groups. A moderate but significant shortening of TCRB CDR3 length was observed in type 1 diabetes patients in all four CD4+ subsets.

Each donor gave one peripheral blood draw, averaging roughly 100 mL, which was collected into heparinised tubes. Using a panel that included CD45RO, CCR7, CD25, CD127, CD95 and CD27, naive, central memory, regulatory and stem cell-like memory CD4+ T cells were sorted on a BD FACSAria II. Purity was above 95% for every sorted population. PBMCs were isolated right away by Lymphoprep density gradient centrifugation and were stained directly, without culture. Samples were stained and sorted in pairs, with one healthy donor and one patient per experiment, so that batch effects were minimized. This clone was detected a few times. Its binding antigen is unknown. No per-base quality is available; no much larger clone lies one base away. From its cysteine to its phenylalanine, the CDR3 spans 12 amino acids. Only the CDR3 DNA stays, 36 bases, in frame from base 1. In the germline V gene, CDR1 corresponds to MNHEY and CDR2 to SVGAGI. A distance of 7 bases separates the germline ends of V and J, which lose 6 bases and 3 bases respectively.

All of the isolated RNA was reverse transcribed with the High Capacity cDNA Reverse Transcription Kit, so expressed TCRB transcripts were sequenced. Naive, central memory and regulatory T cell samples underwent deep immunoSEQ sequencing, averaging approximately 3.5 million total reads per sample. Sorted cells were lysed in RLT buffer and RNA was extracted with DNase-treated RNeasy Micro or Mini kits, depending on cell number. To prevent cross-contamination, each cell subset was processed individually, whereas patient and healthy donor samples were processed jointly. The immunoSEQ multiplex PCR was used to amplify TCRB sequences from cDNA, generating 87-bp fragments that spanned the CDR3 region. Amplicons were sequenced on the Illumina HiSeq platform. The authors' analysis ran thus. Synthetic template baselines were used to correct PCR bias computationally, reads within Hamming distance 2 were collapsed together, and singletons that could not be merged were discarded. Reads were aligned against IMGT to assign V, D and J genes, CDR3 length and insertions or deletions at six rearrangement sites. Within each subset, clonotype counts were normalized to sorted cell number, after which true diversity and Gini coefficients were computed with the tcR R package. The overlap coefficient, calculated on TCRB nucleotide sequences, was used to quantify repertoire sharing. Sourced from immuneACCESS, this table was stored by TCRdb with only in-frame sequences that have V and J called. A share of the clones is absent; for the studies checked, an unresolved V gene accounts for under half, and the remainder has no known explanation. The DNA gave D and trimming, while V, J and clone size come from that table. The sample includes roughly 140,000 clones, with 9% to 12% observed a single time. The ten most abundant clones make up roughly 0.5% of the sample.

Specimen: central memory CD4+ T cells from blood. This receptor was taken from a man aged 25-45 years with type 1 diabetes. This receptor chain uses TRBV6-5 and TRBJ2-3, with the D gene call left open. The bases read TGTGCCAGCAGAGCCACTACAGATACGCAGTATTTT. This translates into CASRATTDTQYF.